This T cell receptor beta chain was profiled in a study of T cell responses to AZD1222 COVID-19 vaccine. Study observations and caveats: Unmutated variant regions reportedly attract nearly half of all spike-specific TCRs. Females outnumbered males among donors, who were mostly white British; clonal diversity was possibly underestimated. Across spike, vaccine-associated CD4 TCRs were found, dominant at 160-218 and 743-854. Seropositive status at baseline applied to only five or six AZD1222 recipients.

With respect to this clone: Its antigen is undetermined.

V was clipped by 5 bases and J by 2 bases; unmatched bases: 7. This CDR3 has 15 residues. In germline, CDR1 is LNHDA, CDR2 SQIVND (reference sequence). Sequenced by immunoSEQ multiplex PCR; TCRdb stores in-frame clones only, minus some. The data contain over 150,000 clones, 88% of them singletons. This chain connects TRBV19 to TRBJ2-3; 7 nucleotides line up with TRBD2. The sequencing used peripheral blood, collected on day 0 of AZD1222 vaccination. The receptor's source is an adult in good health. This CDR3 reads CASSAGRGFTDTQYF. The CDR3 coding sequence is TGTGCCAGTAGTGCGGGGCGGGGGTTCACAGATACGCAGTATTTT.